One and the same sample provided the 10 T cell receptor beta chains below, sequenced in a study of blood T cell repertoires in COVID-19. Profiling relied on immunoSEQ multiplex PCR, and the TCRdb table lists in-frame clones only, not all of them. The sample records fewer than 500,000 clones, around 91% being singletons. Sequenced: PBMCs or T cells enriched from blood (not recorded which). The source of these receptors is a man aged 25 to 40 who had recovered from COVID-19.

The rearrangement uses TRBV7-2 and TRBJ2-3; 8 bases align to TRBD2. Germline loops: CDR1 SGHTA, CDR2 FQGNSA. The CDR3 is 15 residues long. Trimming cost V 8 bases and J 2 bases; bases outside gene matches: 9. The CDR3 nucleotides are TGTGCCAGCCGGGCTGCGGGAGGAACCACAGATACGCAGTATTTT. Translated, it gives CASRAAGGTTDTQYF.

The chain links TRBV28 to TRBJ1-4; D is possibly TRBD1 (5 bases). V shed 5 bases and J shed 4 bases, with 11 bases lying between them. The CDR3 has 14 amino acids. In germline, CDR1 is MDHEN, CDR2 SYDVKM. The CDR3 sequence: CASSRDFINEKLFF. The CDR3 DNA reads TGTGCCAGCAGTCGGGACTTTATTAATGAAAAACTGTTTTTT.

The rearrangement links TRBV10-1 to TRBJ2-1; 9 bases map to TRBD2. J was trimmed by 7 bases and V by 3 bases; bases with no gene match: 7. Germline assignment: CDR1 WNHNN and CDR2 SYGVQD (reference sequence). The CDR3 is 15 amino acids. DNA of the CDR3: TGCGCCAGCAGTGATTTTAGCGGGAGTGGTAATGAGCAGTTCTTC. This codes for CASSDFSGSGNEQFF.

The chain links TRBV19 to TRBJ1-2, with D hard to call. The CDR3 is made up of 12 amino acids. V dropped 1 base and J dropped 7 bases, with 7 bases sitting between them. Germline CDR1 is LNHDA and CDR2 is SQIVND (reference sequence). CDR3 amino acids: CASSIVGSGYTF. CDR3 nucleotides: TGTGCCAGTAGTATAGTGGGCAGTGGCTACACCTTC.

The rearrangement joins TRBV27 to TRBJ2-1; 12 positions match TRBD1. The CDR3 has 14 residues. V lost 10 bases, J lost 8 bases, and 9 bases stayed unmatched. Germline lookup yields CDR1 MNHEY and CDR2 SMNVEV (reference sequence). DNA for the CDR3: TGTGCCACTCGAACCGGGACAGGGGGCGATGAGCAGTTCTTC. Encoded protein: CATRTGTGGDEQFF.

V usage is TRBV7-9 and J usage is TRBJ1-6; D gene ambiguous. In germline, CDR1 is SEHNR, CDR2 FQNEAQ (reference sequence). V lost 3 bases and J 10 bases, leaving 22 bases between the germline ends. The CDR3 is 17 residues long. CDR3 nucleotides: TGTGCCAGCAGCTTCCGAGAAGACTTGCCATTTTGGTCACCCCTCCACTTT. Its protein is CASSFREDLPFWSPLHF.

Concerning this clone: Other nucleotide sequences from this sample produce the same CDR3. The V gene is TRBV7-9, the J gene TRBJ2-1, with D possibly TRBD1 on 5 matching bases. The ends were cut back, 1 base at V and 0 bases at J, with 7 bases in the middle. The CDR3 consists of 15 residues. Germline lookup yields CDR1 SEHNR and CDR2 FQNEAQ (reference sequence). CDR3 nucleotide sequence: TGTGCCAGCAGCTTAGGGGGCCTCTCCTACAATGAGCAGTTCTTC. Translated: CASSLGGLSYNEQFF.

The genes are TRBV28 and TRBJ2-7; 10 nucleotides line up with TRBD2. Unmatched junction bases numbered 8, after V lost 6 bases and J lost 3 bases. The CDR3 runs to 15 residues. CDR1 is MDHEN and CDR2 is SYDVKM in the germline V gene. The CDR3 nucleotides are TGTGCCAGCAGGGGAGGACTAGCGGCGCTCTACGAGCAGTACTTC. It translates to CASRGGLAALYEQYF.

The V and J genes are TRBV24-1 and TRBJ1-3, with 8 positions matching TRBD1. The J segment lost 5 bases and the V segment lost 5 bases, leaving 10 bases of the junction unmatched. The germline V gene encodes CDR1 KGHDR and CDR2 SFDVKD. This CDR3 comprises 16 residues. CDR3 coding DNA: TGTGCCACCAGTGTAGGCAGGGGGCATTTTAGAAACACCATATATTTT. It specifies CATSVGRGHFRNTIYF.

The chain combines TRBV6-4 with TRBJ1-2; 7 bases line up with TRBD1. The V segment lost 8 bases and the J segment 4 bases; nucleotides outside the gene matches: 10. The germline CDR1 and CDR2 sequences are MRHNA and SNTAGT. The CDR3 is 14 residues long. The CDR3 loop reads CASVGGTDSYGYTF. CDR3 nucleotide sequence: TGTGCCAGCGTAGGAGGGACAGACAGCTATGGCTACACCTTC.